The rows below give T cell receptor beta chains drawn from one sample of a study of blood T cell repertoires in COVID-19. The method was immunoSEQ multiplex PCR; TCRdb's version includes in-frame clones alone and lacks a portion of them. The repertoire consists of around 160,000 clones, with over 75% occurring once and the leading ten covering 10% to 15%. Sequences were obtained from peripheral blood. All receptors come from a man aged 60 to 69 with active or convalescent COVID-19. Both conserved end residues are part of each CDR3. Each record gives: CDR3 protein, CDR3 DNA, V gene, clone size, D gene, J gene. A D gene is named only where the DNA matches it firmly. Clone size is shown for a subset of rows, as once, few, many or a class of expanded clone.

CASSLGLGLAGVFGGYNEQFF | TGTGCCAGCAGCCTTGGGCTCGGCCTAGCGGGAGTTTTTGGAGGCTACAATGAGCAGTTCTTC | TRBV27 | . | TRBD2 | TRBJ2-1
CASEGESLSYEQYF | TGTGCCAGCGAGGGGGAAAGTCTATCCTACGAGCAGTACTTC | TRBV28 | . | . | TRBJ2-7
CASSQLDRADTQYF | TGTGCCAGCAGTCAACTTGACAGGGCGGATACGCAGTATTTT | TRBV6-2/TRBV6-3 | . | TRBD1 | TRBJ2-3
CASSRLIAGVEAFF | TGTGCCAGCAGTAGGTTGATAGCAGGGGTGGAAGCTTTCTTT | TRBV2 | . | . | TRBJ1-1
CASSSDRGGTEAFF | TGTGCCAGCAGCTCGGACAGGGGTGGCACTGAAGCTTTCTTT | TRBV7-3 | once | TRBD1 | TRBJ1-1
CASSLSTGGYEQYF | TGCGCCAGCAGCTTGAGCACAGGTGGCTACGAGCAGTACTTC | TRBV5-1 | . | . | TRBJ2-7
CASRRQGALGYTF | TGTGCCAGCAGACGACAGGGGGCGCTTGGCTACACCTTC | TRBV6-5 | . | TRBD1 | TRBJ1-2
CASSVDGMNTGELFF | TGTGCCAGCAGCGTAGACGGGATGAACACCGGGGAGCTGTTTTTT | TRBV9 | . | . | TRBJ2-2
CASRAPEGVQFF | TGTGCCAGCAGGGCCCCAGAGGGGGTGCAGTTCTTC | TRBV6-5 | few | . | TRBJ2-1
CASSPRGGTDTQYF | TGTGCCAGCAGCCCCAGGGGTGGTACAGATACGCAGTATTTT | TRBV6-5 | . | . | TRBJ2-3
CASSEAWRQGGMNTEAFF | TGTGCCAGCAGTGAAGCTTGGAGACAGGGGGGAATGAACACTGAAGCTTTCTTT | TRBV6-1 | . | TRBD1 | TRBJ1-1
CASSRAGGPGEQFF | TGCGCCAGCAGCCGAGCGGGAGGGCCGGGGGAGCAGTTCTTC | TRBV4-3 | . | TRBD2 | TRBJ2-1
CASSLQDPRLAGSTDTQYF | TGTGCCAGCAGCTTACAGGACCCTCGGCTAGCGGGGAGCACAGATACGCAGTATTTT | TRBV11-2 | . | TRBD2 | TRBJ2-3
CASSTYGEQYF | TGTGCCAGCAGCACTTACGGTGAGCAGTACTTC | TRBV21-1 | once | . | TRBJ2-7
CASSPGLAAYEQYF | TGTGCCAGTAGTCCGGGACTAGCGGCCTACGAGCAGTACTTC | TRBV19 | few | TRBD2 | TRBJ2-7